The 10 T cell receptor beta chains in this list originate from one sample, sequenced in a study of cytomegalovirus exposure and HLA in healthy donors. 60 Vbeta and 13 Jbeta primers were used in PCR. Repertoires were generated with immunoSEQ multiplex PCR, while TCRdb's copy carries only in-frame clones and drops some. The sample has roughly 93,000 clones, around 78% seen once. The source material was PBMCs. These receptors were obtained from a man aged 30-40 years in good health and CMV-seronegative.

This clone has a handful of counts. The chain is built from TRBV4-2 and TRBJ1-5; the D is unclear. V was shortened by 3 bases and J by 3 bases, with 12 bases between the two germline ends. Germline loops: CDR1 LGHNA, CDR2 YNFKEQ. The CDR3 has 15 amino acids. CDR3 bases: TGTGCCAGCAGCCAGTGGAGGGAGGACAATCAGCCCCAGCATTTT. Protein sequence: CASSQWREDNQPQHF.

The gene calls are TRBV19 and TRBJ1-3; TRBD1 might be the D (5 bases). The CDR3 has 17 amino acids. V was shortened by 6 bases and J by 0 bases, with 18 bases between the two germline ends. Germline V gives CDR1 LNHDA, CDR2 SQIVND (reference sequence). The CDR3 here is CASRQGDLLSSGNTIYF. DNA of the CDR3: TGTGCCAGTAGGCAGGGCGACCTATTGAGCTCTGGAAACACCATATATTTT.

This clone occurred a few times. The CDR3 here is CASGRERDQPQHF. The CDR3 DNA is TGTGCCAGCGGGAGGGAGCGCGATCAGCCCCAGCATTTT. The chain employs TRBV6-5 and TRBJ1-5; D remains unclear. Germline V gene lookup returns CDR1 MNHEY and CDR2 SVGAGI. V was clipped by 8 bases and J by 5 bases, with 13 bases between them. This CDR3 has 13 amino acids.

The CDR3 here is CASSDKGAWTDTQYF. CDR3 nucleotides: TGTGCCAGCAGTGATAAGGGGGCTTGGACAGATACGCAGTATTTT. This chain connects TRBV2 to TRBJ2-3; 7 bases are a match to TRBD1. The CDR3 spans 15 residues. V was clipped by 3 bases and J by 3 bases; unmatched bases: 6. The germline gives CDR1 SNHLY, CDR2 FYNNEI.

J is TRBJ2-7 and V is TRBV15, with D possibly being TRBD1 (6 bases). The germline V and J ends were trimmed by 2 bases and 0 bases, with 8 bases remaining between them. This CDR3 is 14 amino acids long. Germline-derived CDR1 and CDR2 are LNHNV and YYDKDF (reference sequence). In DNA, the CDR3 is TGTGCCACCAGCAGAAAAGGGGGCTCCTACGAGCAGTACTTC. Translated, it gives CATSRKGGSYEQYF.

The chain employs TRBV18 and TRBJ2-5, with a weak D call TRBD1 (5 bases). Per the germline V gene, CDR1 is KGHSH and CDR2 is LQKENI. V gave up 5 bases and J gave up 4 bases, with 17 bases separating them. This CDR3 is built from 15 residues. The CDR3 coding sequence is TGTGCCAGCTCAGGTCTCGTAGGGGCGAGAGAGACCCAGTACTTC. Translated, it gives CASSGLVGARETQYF.

The V and J genes are TRBV19 and TRBJ1-4; 7 nucleotides align to TRBD1. This CDR3 region has 14 residues. Germline assignment: CDR1 LNHDA and CDR2 SQIVND (reference sequence). J gave up 11 bases and V 8 bases, and 14 bases lay outside the gene matches. The CDR3 nucleotides are TGTGCCAGTCAGCAAGGGGGGACAGCCATGAAACTGTTTTTT. Residues: CASQQGGTAMKLFF.

In DNA form, the CDR3 reads TGTGCCAGCAGTTACGGACAGGGGGCTTTTGAAGCTTTCTTT. It yields the protein CASSYGQGAFEAFF. The V gene is TRBV2, the J gene TRBJ1-1, with TRBD1 matching over 11 bases. Germline lookup yields CDR1 SNHLY and CDR2 FYNNEI. The CDR3 has 14 residues. The V segment lost 5 bases and the J segment 7 bases; nucleotides outside the gene matches: 6.

The rearrangement uses TRBV15 and TRBJ2-7; D gene unclear. V was shortened by 8 bases and J by 8 bases, with 10 bases between the two germline ends. This CDR3 is built from 10 residues. Germline CDR1 and CDR2: LNHNV and YYDKDF (reference sequence). The CDR3 here is CATGDGKQYF. Here the CDR3 DNA reads TGTGCCACCGGAGATGGAAAGCAGTACTTC. Full variable domain (rest looked up from reference TRBV15 and TRBJ2-7): DAMVIQNPRYQVTQFGKPVTLSCSQTLNHNVMYWYQQKSSQAPKLLFHYYDKDFNNEADTPDNFQSRRPNTSFCFLDIRSPGLGDTAMYLCATGDGKQYFGPGTRLTVT.

The chain links TRBV19 to TRBJ1-5, with TRBD1 identical over 10 bases. V was clipped by 6 bases and J by 2 bases; unmatched bases: 1. Germline V gene sequence: CDR1 LNHDA, CDR2 SQIVND (reference sequence). The CDR3 spans 14 residues. CDR3 sequence: CASSGTGGNQPQHF. CDR3 nucleotide sequence: TGTGCCAGTAGCGGGACAGGGGGCAATCAGCCCCAGCATTTT.